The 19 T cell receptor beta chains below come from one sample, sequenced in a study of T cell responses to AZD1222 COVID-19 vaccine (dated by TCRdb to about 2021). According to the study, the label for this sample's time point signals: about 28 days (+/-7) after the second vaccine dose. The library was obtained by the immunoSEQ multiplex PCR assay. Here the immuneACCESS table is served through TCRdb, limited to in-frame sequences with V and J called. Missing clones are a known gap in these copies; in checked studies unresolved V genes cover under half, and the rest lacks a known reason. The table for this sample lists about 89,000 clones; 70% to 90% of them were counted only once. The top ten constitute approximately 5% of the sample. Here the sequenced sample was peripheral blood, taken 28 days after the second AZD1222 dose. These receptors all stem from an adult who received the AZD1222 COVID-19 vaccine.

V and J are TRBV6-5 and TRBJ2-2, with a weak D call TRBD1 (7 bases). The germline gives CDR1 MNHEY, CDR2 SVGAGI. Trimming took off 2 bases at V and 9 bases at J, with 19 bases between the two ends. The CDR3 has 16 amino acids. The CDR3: CASSYGLNSGGRELFF. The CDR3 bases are TGTGCCAGCAGTTACGGCCTAAATTCAGGGGGGCGGGAGCTGTTTTTT.

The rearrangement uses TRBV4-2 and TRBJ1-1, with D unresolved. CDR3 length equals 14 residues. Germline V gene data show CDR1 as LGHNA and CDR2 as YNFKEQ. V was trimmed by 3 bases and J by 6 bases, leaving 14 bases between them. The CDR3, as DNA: TGTGCCAGCAGCCAGTTTTTGGGATTGGCTGAAGCTTTCTTT. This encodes CASSQFLGLAEAFF.

CDR3 bases: TGCAGCGTTGAAGGGGACAGGGAAGCTTTCTTT. As protein: CSVEGDREAFF. V and J are TRBV29-1 and TRBJ1-1; 8 bases fit TRBD1. CDR1 SQVTM and CDR2 ANQGSEA come from the germline V gene. After removal of 1 base from V and 8 bases from J, the junction contained 0 bases not matched to a gene. The CDR3 spans 11 residues.

The CDR3 coding sequence is TGTGCCAGCAGCTCGTCAGGGGTCTATGGCTACACCTTC. Protein: CASSSSGVYGYTF. The J gene is TRBJ1-2, the V gene TRBV5-6, with D perhaps TRBD1 (6 bases). The CDR3 totals 13 residues. Trimming removed 3 bases from V and 4 bases from J, with 10 bases in between. Germline CDR1 SGHDT, CDR2 YYEEEE.

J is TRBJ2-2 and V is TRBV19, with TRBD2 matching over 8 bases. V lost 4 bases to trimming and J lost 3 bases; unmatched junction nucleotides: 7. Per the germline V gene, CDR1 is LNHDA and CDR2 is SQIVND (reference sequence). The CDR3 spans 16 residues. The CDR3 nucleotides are TGTGCCAGTAGTACACCTAGCGGGCCGTACACCGGGGAGCTGTTTTTT. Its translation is CASSTPSGPYTGELFF.

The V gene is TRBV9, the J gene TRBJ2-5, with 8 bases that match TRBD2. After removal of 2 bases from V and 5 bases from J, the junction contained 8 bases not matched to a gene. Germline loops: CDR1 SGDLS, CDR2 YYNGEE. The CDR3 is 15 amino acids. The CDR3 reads CASSVRGGLSETQYF. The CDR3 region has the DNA TGTGCCAGCAGCGTTCGGGGGGGCCTAAGTGAGACCCAGTACTTC.

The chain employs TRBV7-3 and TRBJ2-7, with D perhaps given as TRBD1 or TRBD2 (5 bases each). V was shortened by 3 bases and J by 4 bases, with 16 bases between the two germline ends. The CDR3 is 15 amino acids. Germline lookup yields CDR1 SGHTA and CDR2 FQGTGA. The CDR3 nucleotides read TGTGCCAGCAGCTTGGGCCGGGGCGCAACTTACGAGCAGTACTTC. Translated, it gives CASSLGRGATYEQYF.

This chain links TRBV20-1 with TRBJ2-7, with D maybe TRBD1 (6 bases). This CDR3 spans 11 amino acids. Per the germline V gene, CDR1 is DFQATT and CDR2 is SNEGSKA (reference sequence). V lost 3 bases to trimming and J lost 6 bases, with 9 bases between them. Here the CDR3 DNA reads TGCAGTGCTAGGCTAGGGGGCGAGCAGTACTTC. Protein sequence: CSARLGGEQYF.

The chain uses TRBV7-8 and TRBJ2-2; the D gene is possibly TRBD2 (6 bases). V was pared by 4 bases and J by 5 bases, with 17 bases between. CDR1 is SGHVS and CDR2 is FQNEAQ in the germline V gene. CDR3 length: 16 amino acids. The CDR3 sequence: CASSSERVMRTGELFF. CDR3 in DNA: TGTGCCAGCAGCTCAGAGCGGGTGATGAGGACCGGGGAGCTGTTTTTT.

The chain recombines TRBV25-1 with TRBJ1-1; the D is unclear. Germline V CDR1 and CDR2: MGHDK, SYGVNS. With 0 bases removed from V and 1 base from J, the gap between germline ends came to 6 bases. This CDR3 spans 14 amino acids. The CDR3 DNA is TGTGCCAGCAGTGAATATCCCGAGAACACTGAAGCTTTCTTT. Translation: CASSEYPENTEAFF.

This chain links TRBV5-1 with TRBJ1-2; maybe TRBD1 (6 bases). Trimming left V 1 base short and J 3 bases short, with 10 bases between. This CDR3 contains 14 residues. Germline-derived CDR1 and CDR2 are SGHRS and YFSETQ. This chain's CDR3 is CASSLTGSDYGYTF. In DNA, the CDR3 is TGCGCCAGCAGCTTGACAGGGAGCGACTATGGCTACACCTTC.

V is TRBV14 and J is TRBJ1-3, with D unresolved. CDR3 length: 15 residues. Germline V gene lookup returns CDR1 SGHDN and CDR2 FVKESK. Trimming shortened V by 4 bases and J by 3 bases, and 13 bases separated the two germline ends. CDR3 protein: CASSPHPADGNTIYF. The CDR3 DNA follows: TGTGCCAGCAGCCCACACCCGGCTGATGGAAACACCATATATTTT.

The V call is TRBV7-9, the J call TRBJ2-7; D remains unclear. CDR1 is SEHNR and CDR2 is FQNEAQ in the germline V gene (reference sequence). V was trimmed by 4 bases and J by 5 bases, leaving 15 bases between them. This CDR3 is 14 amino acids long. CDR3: CASSSPRPAHEQYF. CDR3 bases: TGTGCCAGCAGCTCCCCCCGTCCTGCGCACGAGCAGTACTTC.

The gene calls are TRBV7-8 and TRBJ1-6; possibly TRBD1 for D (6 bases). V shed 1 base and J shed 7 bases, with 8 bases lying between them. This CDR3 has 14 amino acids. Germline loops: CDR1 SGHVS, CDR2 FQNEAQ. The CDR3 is CASSLGQDNSPLHF. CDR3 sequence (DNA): TGTGCCAGCAGCTTAGGACAGGACAATTCACCCCTCCACTTT.

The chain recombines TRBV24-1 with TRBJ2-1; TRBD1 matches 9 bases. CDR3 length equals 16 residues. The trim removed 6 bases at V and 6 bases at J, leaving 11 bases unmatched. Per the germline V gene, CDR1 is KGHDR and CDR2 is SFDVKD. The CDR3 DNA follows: TGTGCCACCAGTCTGGGGGCGGGACAGGGAACCAATGAGCAGTTCTTC. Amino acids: CATSLGAGQGTNEQFF.

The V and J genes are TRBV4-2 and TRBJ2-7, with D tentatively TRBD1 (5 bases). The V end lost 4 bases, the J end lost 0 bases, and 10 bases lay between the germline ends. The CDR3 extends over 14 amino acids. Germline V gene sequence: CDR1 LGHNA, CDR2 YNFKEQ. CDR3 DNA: TGTGCCAGCAGCCCTGAACAGGTCTCCTACGAGCAGTACTTC. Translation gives CASSPEQVSYEQYF.

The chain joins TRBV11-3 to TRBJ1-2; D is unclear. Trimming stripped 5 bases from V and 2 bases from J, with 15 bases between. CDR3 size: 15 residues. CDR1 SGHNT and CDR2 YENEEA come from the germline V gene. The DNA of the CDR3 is TGTGCCAGCAGCCAAAACGGCCTATGGAACTATGGCTACACCTTC. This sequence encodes CASSQNGLWNYGYTF. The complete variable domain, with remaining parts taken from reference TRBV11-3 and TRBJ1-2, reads EAGVVQSPRYKIIEKKQPVAFWCNPISGHNTLYWYLQNLGQGPELLIRYENEEAVDDSQLPKDRFSAERLKGVDSTLKIQPAELGDSAVYLCASSQNGLWNYGYTFGSGTRLTVV.

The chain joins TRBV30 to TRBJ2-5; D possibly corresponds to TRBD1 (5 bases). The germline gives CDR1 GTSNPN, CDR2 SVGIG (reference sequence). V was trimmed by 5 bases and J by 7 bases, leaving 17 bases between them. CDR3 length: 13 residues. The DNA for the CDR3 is TGTGCCTGGGGAAAGGATGGGGCCCCGACCCAGTACTTC. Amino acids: CAWGKDGAPTQYF.

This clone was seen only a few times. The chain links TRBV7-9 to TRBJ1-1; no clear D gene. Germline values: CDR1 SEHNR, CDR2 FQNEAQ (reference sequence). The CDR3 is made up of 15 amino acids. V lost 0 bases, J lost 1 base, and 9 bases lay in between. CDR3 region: CASSLALRRNTEAFF. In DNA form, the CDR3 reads TGTGCCAGCAGCTTAGCGCTTAGACGGAACACTGAAGCTTTCTTT.